These T cell receptor beta chains were read from a single sample in a study of naive and memory T cell subsets. MiXCR, applied by TCRdb to the UMI-ligation and nested PCR reads, yields one record per CDR3 protein. The data show roughly 150,000 distinct CDR3 sequences, roughly 22% seen once. Input material: naive CD4+ T cells from blood. The receptors come from a human donor in good health. CDR3s include the opening cysteine and the closing phenylalanine or tryptophan. Fields, in order: J gene, V gene, D gene, clone size, CDR3 protein, CDR3 DNA. D genes are given only for firm matches. A clone size is listed for some rows: how often the clone was seen (once, few, many), or a class if it is expanded.

TRBJ2-7,TRBV20-1,TRBD2,few,CSAAGGVYEQYF,TGCAGTGCCGCTGGGGGGGTGTACGAGCAGTACTTC
TRBJ2-5,TRBV5-1,TRBD1,.,CANSLGQAKETQYF,TGCGCCAACAGCTTGGGACAGGCAAAAGAGACCCAGTACTTC
TRBJ2-3,TRBV29-1,TRBD2,.,CSVRLAGVADTQYF,TGCAGCGTTAGACTAGCGGGAGTTGCAGATACGCAGTATTTT
TRBJ2-3,TRBV20-1,.,few,CSATRTGTDTQYF,TGCAGTGCCACCCGGACGGGGACAGATACGCAGTATTTT
TRBJ1-5,TRBV20-1,.,.,CSASRAGHQPQHF,TGCAGTGCTAGTCGGGCAGGGCATCAGCCCCAGCATTTT
TRBJ2-3,TRBV2,TRBD1,few,CATGQGVLADTQYF,TGTGCCACCGGACAGGGGGTTTTAGCAGATACGCAGTATTTT
TRBJ1-4,TRBV27,TRBD1,few,CASSFRGREKLFF,TGTGCCAGCAGTTTCAGGGGGCGTGAAAAACTGTTTTTT
TRBJ2-7,TRBV20-1,.,many,CSASYSGPLYEQYF,TGCAGTGCTAGTTATTCGGGACCTCTCTACGAGCAGTACTTC
TRBJ1-1,TRBV6-2/TRBV6-3,.,.,CASRQSTEAFF,TGTGCCAGCAGACAGAGCACTGAAGCTTTCTTT
TRBJ1-1,TRBV5-1,.,few,CASSLDFATEAFF,TGCGCCAGCAGCCTGGACTTCGCCACTGAAGCTTTCTTT
TRBJ2-7,TRBV19,TRBD2,.,CASSIRGGSSYEQYF,TGTGCCAGTAGTATCCGGGGCGGGAGCAGCTACGAGCAGTACTTC
TRBJ1-1,TRBV30,.,few,CAWSVGPLDTEAFF,TGTGCCTGGAGTGTTGGACCGTTGGACACTGAAGCTTTCTTT
TRBJ2-3,TRBV28,.,many,CASSRDQITDTQYF,TGTGCCAGCAGCCGGGACCAGATCACAGATACGCAGTATTTT
TRBJ2-3,TRBV2,.,few,CASSEAGTGGYTDTQYF,TGTGCCAGCAGTGAAGCGGGGACTGGGGGTTACACAGATACGCAGTATTTT
TRBJ2-5,TRBV27,TRBD1,.,CASSLSPAGGRETQYF,TGTGCCAGCAGTTTATCTCCGGCAGGGGGCAGAGAGACCCAGTACTTC
TRBJ2-7,TRBV7-7,.,many,CASSLFTTTAYEQYF,TGTGCCAGCAGCTTATTTACTACCACCGCCTACGAGCAGTACTTC
TRBJ2-1,TRBV14,.,.,CASSQAGPLSREQFF,TGTGCCAGCAGCCAAGCCGGGCCGCTGAGCCGTGAGCAGTTCTTC
TRBJ1-1,TRBV6-5,.,few,CASIAGRMNTEAFF,TGTGCCAGCATCGCGGGACGGATGAACACTGAAGCTTTCTTT
TRBJ1-5,TRBV7-2,TRBD1,few,CASRYTGGGQPQHF,TGTGCCAGCAGGTATACAGGGGGCGGTCAGCCCCAGCATTTT
TRBJ2-5,TRBV10-3,.,few,CAISAGTQRTVGETQYF,TGTGCCATCAGTGCGGGGACGCAGAGAACCGTGGGGGAGACCCAGTACTTC
TRBJ2-7,TRBV11-2,.,many,CASAGRSSYEQYF,TGTGCCTCGGCGGGCAGGAGCTCCTACGAGCAGTACTTC
TRBJ1-1,TRBV12-5,.,few,CASGLSRAADNTEAFF,TGTGCTAGTGGTTTGTCCCGGGCCGCAGACAACACTGAAGCTTTCTTT
TRBJ1-5,TRBV7-3,.,few,CASSFGVYQPQHF,TGTGCCAGCAGCTTTGGAGTCTACCAGCCCCAGCATTTT
TRBJ1-1,TRBV7-2,.,few,CASSFRRDTEAFF,TGTGCCAGCAGCTTCCGACGGGACACTGAAGCTTTCTTT
TRBJ2-7,TRBV2,TRBD2,.,CASSEGTSGNYEQYF,TGTGCCAGCAGTGAAGGAACTAGCGGGAACTACGAGCAGTACTTC
TRBJ2-7,TRBV27,.,many,CASSSFPYEQYF,TGTGCCAGCAGTTCCTTCCCCTACGAGCAGTACTTC
TRBJ2-7,TRBV5-1,TRBD2,few,CASSSRPGTSGTYEQYF,TGCGCCAGCAGCTCTCGGCCCGGGACTAGCGGGACCTACGAGCAGTACTTC
TRBJ2-3,TRBV18,.,.,CASSPPTVTDTQYF,TGTGCCAGCTCACCACCGACAGTGACAGATACGCAGTATTTT
TRBJ1-3,TRBV15,.,few,CATSRGDINSGNTIYF,TGTGCCACCAGCAGAGGGGACATCAACTCTGGAAACACCATATATTTT
TRBJ2-3,TRBV20-1,TRBD2,few,CSAIGTSDPTDTQYF,TGCAGTGCTATTGGGACTAGCGATCCCACAGATACGCAGTATTTT
TRBJ1-1,TRBV20-1,.,.,CSARRVGDTEAFF,TGCAGTGCCCGGAGGGTCGGTGACACTGAAGCTTTCTTT
TRBJ2-6,TRBV28,.,.,CASSLTSRLAGANVLTF,TGTGCCAGCAGTCTGACGTCGCGATTGGCTGGGGCCAACGTCCTGACTTTC
TRBJ1-1,TRBV2,.,few,CASIKGNTEAFF,TGTGCCAGCATCAAAGGAAACACTGAAGCTTTCTTT
TRBJ2-1,TRBV7-2,.,few,CASLEELGNEQFF,TGTGCCAGTTTAGAAGAACTTGGGAATGAGCAGTTCTTC
TRBJ2-5,TRBV20-1,.,.,CSASSTRQETQYF,TGCAGTGCTAGTAGTACACGCCAAGAGACCCAGTACTTC
TRBJ2-1,TRBV7-2,.,.,CASSSGFPGAYNEQFF,TGTGCCAGCAGCTCAGGCTTCCCTGGGGCCTACAATGAGCAGTTCTTC
TRBJ2-1,TRBV3-1,.,few,CASSRSGSANEQFF,TGTGCCAGCAGCCGTTCCGGGAGTGCAAATGAGCAGTTCTTC
TRBJ1-1,TRBV27,.,.,CASSFGRQREAFF,TGTGCCAGCAGTTTCGGCAGACAACGTGAAGCTTTCTTT
TRBJ2-1,TRBV29-1,TRBD2,few,CSVAITGRLAGGSSYNEQFF,TGCAGCGTCGCCATTACGGGAAGACTAGCGGGAGGGAGCTCCTACAATGAGCAGTTCTTC
TRBJ2-3,TRBV6-5,.,.,CASSNTHTQYF,TGTGCCAGCAGCAACACCCATACGCAGTATTTT
TRBJ2-7,TRBV30,TRBD2,few,CAWSRVTSGVFTEQYF,TGTGCCTGGAGTCGGGTAACTAGCGGGGTCTTTACGGAGCAGTACTTC
TRBJ2-1,TRBV19,.,.,CASSIGPRASNEQFF,TGTGCCAGTAGTATAGGGCCCCGTGCCAGCAATGAGCAGTTCTTC
TRBJ1-4,TRBV5-1,.,.,CASSTGPNEKLFF,TGCGCCAGCAGCACAGGGCCTAATGAAAAACTGTTTTTT
TRBJ2-5,TRBV7-3,TRBD2,.,CASSLNPPGRLAGAGETQYF,TGTGCCAGCAGCTTAAACCCACCCGGGCGGTTAGCGGGAGCGGGTGAGACCCAGTACTTC
TRBJ1-5,TRBV24-1,.,.,CATSGSAGQPQHF,TGTGCCACCAGTGGGTCAGCGGGTCAGCCCCAGCATTTT
TRBJ2-3,TRBV28,.,.,CASSHSGLRATSTDTQYF,TGTGCCAGCAGTCACAGCGGATTGCGGGCCACTAGCACAGATACGCAGTATTTT
TRBJ2-3,TRBV28,TRBD2,.,CASSRESGRQTDTQYF,TGTGCCAGCAGTCGGGAAAGCGGGAGGCAAACAGATACGCAGTATTTT
TRBJ1-4,TRBV12-3/TRBV12-4,TRBD1,few,CASSPRRTGRNEKLFF,TGTGCCAGCAGTCCTCGAAGGACAGGGCGAAATGAAAAACTGTTTTTT